This T cell receptor (beta chain) was retrieved from a study of Graves' ophthalmopathy and Graves' hyperthyroidism. TCR beta CDR3 regions were amplified from RNA transcripts. First-round RT-PCR with HTBI primers preceded a second-round multiplex PCR. TCRdb reprocessed the multiplex PCR reads via MiXCR and lists one record per CDR3 protein. The sample carries about 550,000 distinct CDR3 sequences, about 40% recorded once. The CDR3 runs 11 residues. Trimming shortened V by 6 bases and J by 10 bases, and 12 bases separated the two germline ends. Germline loops: CDR1 SNHLY, CDR2 FYNNEI. Many counts were recorded for this clonotype.

This receptor was obtained from an adult man with Graves' hyperthyroidism. Sequencing was carried out using peripheral blood or thyroid tissue (not recorded which). The chain employs TRBV2 and TRBJ1-1; D not certain. The CDR3 region is CASSSRVSAFF. The DNA of the CDR3 is TGTGCCAGCAGCTCAAGGGTATCAGCTTTCTTT.